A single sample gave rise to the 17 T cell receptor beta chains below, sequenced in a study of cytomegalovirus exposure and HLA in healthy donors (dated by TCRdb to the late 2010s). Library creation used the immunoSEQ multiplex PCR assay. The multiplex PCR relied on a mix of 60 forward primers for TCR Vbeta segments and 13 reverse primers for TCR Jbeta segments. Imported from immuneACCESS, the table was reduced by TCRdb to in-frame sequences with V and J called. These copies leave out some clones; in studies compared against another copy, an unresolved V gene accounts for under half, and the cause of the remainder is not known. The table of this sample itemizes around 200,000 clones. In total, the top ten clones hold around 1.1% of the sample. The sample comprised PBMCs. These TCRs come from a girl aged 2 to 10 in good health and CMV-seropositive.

CDR3 bases: TGTGCCAGCAGCTTGACTAGCGGGGGCAATGAGCAGTTCTTC. This sequence encodes CASSLTSGGNEQFF. The gene calls are TRBV5-4 and TRBJ2-1; the match to TRBD2 covers 11 bases. This CDR3 is built from 14 residues. CDR1 SGHNT and CDR2 YYREEE come from the germline V gene (reference sequence). J was trimmed by 6 bases and V by 1 base; bases with no gene match: 0.

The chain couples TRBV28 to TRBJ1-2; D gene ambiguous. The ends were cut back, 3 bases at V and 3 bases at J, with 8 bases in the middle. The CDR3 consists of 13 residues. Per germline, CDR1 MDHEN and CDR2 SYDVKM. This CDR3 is CASSFSQDYGYTF. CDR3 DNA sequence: TGTGCCAGCAGTTTCAGCCAGGACTATGGCTACACCTTC.

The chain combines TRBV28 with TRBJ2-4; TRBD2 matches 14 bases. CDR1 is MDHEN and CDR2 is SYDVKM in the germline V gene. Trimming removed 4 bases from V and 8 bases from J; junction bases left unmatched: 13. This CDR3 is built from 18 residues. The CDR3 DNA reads TGTGCCAGCAGTTCCGCCCGAGGACTAGCGGGAGGATCTGACATTCAGTACTTC. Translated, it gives CASSSARGLAGGSDIQYF.

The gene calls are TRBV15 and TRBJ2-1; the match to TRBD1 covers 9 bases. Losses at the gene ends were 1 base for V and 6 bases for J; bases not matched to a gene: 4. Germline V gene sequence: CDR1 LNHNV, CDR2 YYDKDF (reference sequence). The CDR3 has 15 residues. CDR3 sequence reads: CATSRAGTGINEQFF. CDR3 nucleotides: TGTGCCACCAGCAGAGCCGGGACAGGGATCAATGAGCAGTTCTTC.

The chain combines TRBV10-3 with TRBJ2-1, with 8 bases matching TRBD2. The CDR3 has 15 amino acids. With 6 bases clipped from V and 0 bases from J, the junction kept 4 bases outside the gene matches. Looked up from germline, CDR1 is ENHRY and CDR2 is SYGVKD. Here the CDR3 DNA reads TGTGCCATCAGACTAGCGGAGAGCTCCTACAATGAGCAGTTCTTC. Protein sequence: CAIRLAESSYNEQFF.

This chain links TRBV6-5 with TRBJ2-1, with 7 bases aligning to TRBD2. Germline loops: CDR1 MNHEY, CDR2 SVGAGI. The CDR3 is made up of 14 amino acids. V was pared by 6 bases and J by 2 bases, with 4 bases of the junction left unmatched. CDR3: CASRGLVAYNEQFF. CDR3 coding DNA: TGTGCCAGCAGAGGACTAGTTGCCTACAATGAGCAGTTCTTC.

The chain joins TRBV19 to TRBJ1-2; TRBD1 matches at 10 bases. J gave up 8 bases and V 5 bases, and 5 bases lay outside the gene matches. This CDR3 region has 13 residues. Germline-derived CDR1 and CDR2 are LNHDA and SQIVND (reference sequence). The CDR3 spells CASSPRQGAGYTF. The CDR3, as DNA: TGTGCCAGTAGTCCCCGACAGGGGGCAGGCTACACCTTC.

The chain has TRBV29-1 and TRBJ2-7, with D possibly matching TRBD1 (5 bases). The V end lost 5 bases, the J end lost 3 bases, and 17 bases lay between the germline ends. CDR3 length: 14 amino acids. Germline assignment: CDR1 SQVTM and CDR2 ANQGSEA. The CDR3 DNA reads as TGCAGCGTTTGTCCCCGGACAAAGGGCTACGAGCAGTACTTC. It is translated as CSVCPRTKGYEQYF.

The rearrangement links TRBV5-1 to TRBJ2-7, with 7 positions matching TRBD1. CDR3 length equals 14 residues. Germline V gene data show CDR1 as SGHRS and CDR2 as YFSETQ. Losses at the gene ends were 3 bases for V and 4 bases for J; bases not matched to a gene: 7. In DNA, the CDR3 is TGCGCCAGCAGCTCACAGGGGTGGGGGTACGAGCAGTACTTC. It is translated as CASSSQGWGYEQYF.

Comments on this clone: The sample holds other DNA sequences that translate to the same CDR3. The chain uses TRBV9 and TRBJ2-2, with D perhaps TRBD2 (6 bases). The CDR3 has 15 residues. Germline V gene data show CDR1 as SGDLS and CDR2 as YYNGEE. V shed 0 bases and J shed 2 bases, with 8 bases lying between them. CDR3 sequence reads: CASSVEGTNTGELFF. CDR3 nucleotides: TGTGCCAGCAGCGTAGAAGGGACTAACACCGGGGAGCTGTTTTTT.

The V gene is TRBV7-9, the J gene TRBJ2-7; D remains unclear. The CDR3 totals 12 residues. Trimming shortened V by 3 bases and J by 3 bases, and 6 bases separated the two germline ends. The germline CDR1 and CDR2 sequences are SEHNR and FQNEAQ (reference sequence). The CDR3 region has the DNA TGTGCCAGCAGCTTCTCGGGCTACGAGCAGTACTTC. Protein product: CASSFSGYEQYF.

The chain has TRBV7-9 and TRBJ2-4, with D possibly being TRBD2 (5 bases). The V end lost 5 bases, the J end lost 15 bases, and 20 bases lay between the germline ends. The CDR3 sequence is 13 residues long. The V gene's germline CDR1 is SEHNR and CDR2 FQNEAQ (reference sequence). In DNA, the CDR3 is TGTGCCAGCAGCCCCCAGCGGCGAAGCGTAGGGTACTTC. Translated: CASSPQRRSVGYF.

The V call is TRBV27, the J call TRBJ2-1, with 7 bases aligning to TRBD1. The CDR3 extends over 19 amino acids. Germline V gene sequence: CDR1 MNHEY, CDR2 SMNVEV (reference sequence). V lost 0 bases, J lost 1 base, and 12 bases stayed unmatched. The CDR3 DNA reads TGTGCCAGCAGTTTATCGGGACAGAGGGTACTTCTATCCTACAATGAGCAGTTCTTC. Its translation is CASSLSGQRVLLSYNEQFF.

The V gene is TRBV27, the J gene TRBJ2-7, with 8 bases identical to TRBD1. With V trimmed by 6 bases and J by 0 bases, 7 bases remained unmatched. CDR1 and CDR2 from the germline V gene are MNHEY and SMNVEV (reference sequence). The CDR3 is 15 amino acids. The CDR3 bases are TGTGCCAGCAGGCAAACCGGGACAGGCTCCTACGAGCAGTACTTC. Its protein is CASRQTGTGSYEQYF.

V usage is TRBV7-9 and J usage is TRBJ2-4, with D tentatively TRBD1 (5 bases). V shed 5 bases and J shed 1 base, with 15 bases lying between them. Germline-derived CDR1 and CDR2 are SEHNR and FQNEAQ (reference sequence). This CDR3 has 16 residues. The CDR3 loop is CASSRDRTSAKNIQYF. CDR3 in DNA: TGTGCCAGCAGCCGAGACCGGACATCGGCCAAAAACATTCAGTACTTC.

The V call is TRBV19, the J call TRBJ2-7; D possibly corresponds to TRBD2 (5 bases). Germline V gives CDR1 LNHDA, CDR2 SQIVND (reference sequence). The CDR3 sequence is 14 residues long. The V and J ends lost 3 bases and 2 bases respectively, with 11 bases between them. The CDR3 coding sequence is TGTGCCAGTAGTATTTTTCGGGGTCCCTACGAGCAGTACTTC. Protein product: CASSIFRGPYEQYF.

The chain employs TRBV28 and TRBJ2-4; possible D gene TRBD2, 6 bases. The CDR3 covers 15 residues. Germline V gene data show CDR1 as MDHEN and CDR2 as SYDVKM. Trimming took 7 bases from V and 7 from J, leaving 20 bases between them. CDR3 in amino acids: CASNLPGGLPNIQYF. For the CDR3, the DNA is TGTGCCAGCAACCTTCCCGGAGGGCTCCCCAACATTCAGTACTTC.